A selection of T cell receptor beta chains follows, all from one sample in a study of regulatory T cells in long-lasting Graves disease. MiXCR, run by TCRdb on the multiplex PCR reads, gives a single entry per CDR3 protein. The table has about 240,000 distinct CDR3 sequences, just over 20% seen once. Specimen: peripheral blood mononuclear cells (PBMCs), collected at new diagnosis, from a patient treated with antithyroid drugs. These receptors were collected from a female donor with Graves disease. The conserved cysteine and the conserved F or W are not part of the CDR3 here.

v_gene,j_gene,CDR3aa
TRBV12-3/TRBV12-4,TRBJ2-2,ASKNRGTGELF
TRBV20-1,-,SAEDPGIQSEQY
TRBV9,TRBJ1-6,ASSGLGGGNSPLH
TRBV5-1,TRBJ2-3,ASSLQRGEDTQY
TRBV20-1,TRBJ2-3,SARQGITDTQY
TRBV19,TRBJ2-7,ASSPTSGIIYEQY
TRBV18,TRBJ1-1,ASSPVDLQEAF
TRBV6-1,TRBJ2-4,ASRDREENIQY
TRBV20-1,TRBJ2-3,SAASGRGSDTQY
TRBV3-1,TRBJ1-3,ASSLGSTASSGNTIY
TRBV20-1,TRBJ2-1,SGWERGSRSNEQF
TRBV18,TRBJ1-1,ASSPLAANTEAF
TRBV6-2/TRBV6-3,TRBJ2-1,ASSYSVFDYYNEQF
TRBV15,TRBJ2-2,ATSRDEGGELF
TRBV9,TRBJ2-1,ASSGSRGLNEQF
TRBV4-3,TRBJ1-3,ASSQDWGHLSGNTIY
TRBV6-2/TRBV6-3,TRBJ1-1,ASSEGPLNTEAF
TRBV10-2,TRBJ2-5,ASSEHGQETQY
TRBV19,TRBJ1-4,ASSPRKQVRGEKLF
TRBV11-2,TRBJ2-5,ASSRLSRDRVVRETQY
TRBV20-1,TRBJ2-7,SAFSGGSSYEQY
TRBV3-1,TRBJ1-6,ASSQGSGQGVSPLH
TRBV20-1,TRBJ1-5,SAYPDRGNQPQH
TRBV2,TRBJ2-3,ASSEDRVKTDTQY
TRBV20-1,TRBJ2-1,SASSPGSNEQF
TRBV6-2/TRBV6-3,TRBJ2-5,ASSYSYGRLQETQY
TRBV5-5,TRBJ2-2,ASSLVSGRNTGELF
TRBV20-1,TRBJ1-2,SAPDHRDNYGYT
TRBV28,-,GVLAGRWDEQF
TRBV7-3,TRBJ2-1,ASSVSAASYNEQF
TRBV5-6,TRBJ1-2,ASSSLGREDGYT
TRBV10-1,TRBJ2-5,ASSTGRRQETQY
TRBV29-1,TRBJ2-5,SVESGRGPETQY
TRBV6-1,TRBJ1-4,ASIGQGNEKLF
TRBV2,TRBJ1-3,ASSETVNTGNTIY